The next 7 T cell receptor beta chains were all read from a single sample in a study of T cell clonality in common variable immunodeficiency (dated by TCRdb to the mid-2010s). The receptor library was made with the immunoSEQ multiplex PCR assay. TCRdb re-hosts the immuneACCESS table, in-frame sequences only. Its copies lack some clones; in the studies checked, an unresolved V gene accounts for under half of them, and the cause for the rest is not known. The sample counts roughly 50,000 clones, each observed more than once. The ten largest clones represent roughly 3.4% of the sample. Material: peripheral blood mononuclear cells. The receptors come from a person aged 18 to 70 in good health.

This clone was found many times. The CDR3 end is not reached by the read, which stops 3 residues before it; the germline J gene fills it in. The chain is built from TRBV7-3 and TRBJ2-1; 9 nucleotides match TRBD2. The trim removed 5 bases at V and 1 base at J, leaving 12 bases unmatched. This CDR3 spans 18 amino acids. CDR1 and CDR2 from the germline V gene are SGHTA and FQGTGA. The sequenced part of the CDR3 DNA is TGTGCCAGCAGCCGTAGCGGGAGTGGGGTTATTTCCTACAATGAG. Protein product: CASSRSGSGVISYNE. The full CDR3 sequence reads CASSRSGSGVISYNEQFF.

In this sample, this clone turned up a few times. The CDR3: CASSHDRGTGEKLFF. The CDR3 bases that were read are TGTGCCAGCAGCCATGACAGGGGAACGGGTGAAAAA. The V and J genes are TRBV7-9 and TRBJ1-4; 8 bases are a match to TRBD1. The DNA ends 3 residues before the CDR3 does, and the rest of the CDR3 is filled in from the germline J gene. Germline lookup yields CDR1 SEHNR and CDR2 FQNEAQ (reference sequence). The CDR3 consists of 15 residues. V gave up 5 bases and J gave up 7 bases; unmatched junction bases: 9.

This clone has ten or more counts. Read data end 3 residues before the CDR3 end; the end is taken from the germline J gene. This same CDR3 is encoded by further DNA sequences in the sample. The J gene is TRBJ1-2, the V gene TRBV7-8, with 9 nucleotides matching TRBD1. V shed 0 bases and J 2 bases; nucleotides not matched to a gene: 1. Germline lookup yields CDR1 SGHVS and CDR2 FQNEAQ. CDR3 size: 15 residues. Partial CDR3 DNA: TGTGCCAGCAGCTTAGCGGGACAGGGAAACTATGGC. Translation: CASSLAGQGNYG. The complete CDR3 protein is CASSLAGQGNYGYTF.

This clone was picked up many times. The read stops 3 residues short of the end of the CDR3; the missing end is completed from the germline J gene. This chain links TRBV19 with TRBJ2-7; 11 nucleotides line up with TRBD1. Germline V CDR1 and CDR2: LNHDA, SQIVND (reference sequence). The CDR3 covers 15 residues. J was trimmed by 5 bases and V by 3 bases; bases with no gene match: 6. This CDR3 is CASSIIGTGGNEQYF. CDR3 bases read: TGTGCCAGTAGTATTATCGGGACAGGGGGAAACGAG.

The part of the CDR3 DNA that was read is TGTGCCAGCAGCGCCGGGACAGGGAATACCGGGGAG. The encoded protein is CASSAGTGNTGE. In full, the CDR3 is CASSAGTGNTGELFF. The chain uses TRBV6-4 and TRBJ2-2; 9 bases are shared with TRBD1. The sequence runs out 3 residues before the end of the CDR3; the remainder is reconstructed from the germline J gene. This CDR3 is built from 15 residues. Losses at the gene ends were 6 bases for V and 5 bases for J; bases not matched to a gene: 7. Germline CDR1 and CDR2: MRHNA and SNTAGT.

The table lists this clone with many counts. With the read ending 3 residues before the CDR3 end, the germline J gene is used to fill in that end. The same CDR3 can be traced to other DNA sequences in this sample. The chain employs TRBV7-2 and TRBJ2-5, with a weak D call TRBD2 (6 bases). The CDR3 totals 14 residues. Germline V gene sequence: CDR1 SGHTA, CDR2 FQGNSA. V lost 1 base and J 6 bases, leaving 12 bases between the germline ends. CDR3: CASSLDRGSKTQYF. Incomplete CDR3 DNA: TGTGCCAGCAGCTTAGATCGGGGGTCGAAGACC. The full variable domain, its missing parts supplied by reference TRBV7-2 and TRBJ2-5, is GAGVSQSPSNKVTEKGKDVELRCDPISGHTALYWYRQSLGQGLEFLIYFQGNSAPDKSGLPSDRFSAERTGGSVSTLTIQRTQQEDSAVYLCASSLDRGSKTQYFGPGTRLLVL.

Ten or more counts support this clone. Read coverage stops 3 residues before the CDR3 terminus; the germline J gene supplies the remainder. The gene calls are TRBV20-1 and TRBJ2-7; 8 nucleotides agree with TRBD1. J was trimmed by 4 bases and V by 0 bases; bases with no gene match: 5. The CDR3 is 14 amino acids. Germline values: CDR1 DFQATT, CDR2 SNEGSKA (reference sequence). The CDR3 spells CSARDPRTGYEQYF. Partial CDR3 DNA: TGCAGTGCTAGAGATCCCCGGACAGGGTACGAG.